The 9 T cell receptor beta chains below were found in one sample sequenced in a study of cytomegalovirus exposure and HLA in healthy donors. A multiplex PCR was run with 60 Vbeta primers and 13 Jbeta primers. TCRdb keeps only in-frame clones here, not all; method: immunoSEQ multiplex PCR. The sample yields about 200,000 clones, about four fifths seen once. The specimen sequenced was PBMCs. These TCRs come from a man in his forties or fifties in good health and CMV-seropositive.

V and J are TRBV18 and TRBJ1-2; D gene ambiguous. V dropped 4 bases and J dropped 7 bases, with 10 bases sitting between them. From germline, CDR1 is KGHSH and CDR2 LQKENI. This CDR3 region has 12 residues. The CDR3 loop reads CASSLPTSGYTF. For the CDR3, the DNA is TGTGCCAGCTCACTTCCCACGAGTGGCTACACCTTC.

This chain uses TRBV21-1 with TRBJ2-7; the D call in the table, TRBD1, was not verified against the DNA. TRBV21-1 is noted as a pseudogene. The CDR3 contains 9 residues. The CDR3 region has the DNA TGTGCCAGCCAGTACGAGCAGTACTTC. Translating gives CASQYEQYF.

This rearrangement joins TRBV7-9 to TRBJ2-1; weak D call: TRBD2 (5 bases). V lost 3 bases and J 10 bases, leaving 10 bases between the germline ends. The CDR3 is made up of 12 amino acids. The V gene's germline CDR1 is SEHNR and CDR2 FQNEAQ (reference sequence). The DNA of the CDR3 is TGTGCCAGCAGCTTGGAAGCGGCGGAGCAGTTCTTC. This encodes CASSLEAAEQFF.

This chain connects TRBV19 to TRBJ2-1, with TRBD2 matching 14 bases. Germline CDR1 and CDR2: LNHDA and SQIVND (reference sequence). The trim removed 3 bases at V and 7 bases at J, leaving 5 bases unmatched. CDR3 length: 16 amino acids. Here the CDR3 reads CASSMGLAGVSNEQFF. CDR3 DNA sequence: TGTGCCAGTAGTATGGGACTAGCGGGAGTGTCGAATGAGCAGTTCTTC. The whole variable domain, remainder taken from reference TRBV19 and TRBJ2-1, is DGGITQSPKYLFRKEGQNVTLSCEQNLNHDAMYWYRQDPGQGLRLIYYSQIVNDFQKGDIAEGYSVSREKKESFPLTVTSAQKNPTAFYLCASSMGLAGVSNEQFFGPGTRLTVL.

The chain combines TRBV7-2 with TRBJ2-1, with D possibly TRBD2 on 6 matching bases. Trimming removed 5 bases from V and 0 bases from J, with 14 bases in between. The CDR3 loop spans 16 amino acids. Germline V lookup: CDR1 SGHTA, CDR2 FQGNSA. The DNA of the CDR3 is TGTGCCAGCAGCCTACTAGCTATAAGCTCCTACAATGAGCAGTTCTTC. As protein: CASSLLAISSYNEQFF.

This chain connects TRBV7-6 to TRBJ2-3; 7 nucleotides align to TRBD1. The CDR3 extends over 15 amino acids. Germline CDR1 is SGHVS and CDR2 is FNYEAQ. The V and J ends lost 5 bases and 2 bases, in that order; junction bases with no gene match: 7. In nucleotides, the CDR3 is TGTGCCAGCAGCCCCCGACAGGGATACACAGATACGCAGTATTTT. The encoded protein is CASSPRQGYTDTQYF.

This clone was found once. This chain uses TRBV19 with TRBJ2-1; 9 bases are shared with TRBD2. Per germline, CDR1 LNHDA and CDR2 SQIVND (reference sequence). The CDR3 length is 17 residues. Trimming removed 4 bases from V and 0 bases from J; junction bases left unmatched: 7. CDR3 amino acids: CASSTFLAGSSYNEQFF. CDR3 bases: TGTGCCAGTAGTACGTTCCTAGCGGGAAGCTCCTACAATGAGCAGTTCTTC.

The gene calls are TRBV30 and TRBJ1-1, with D perhaps matching TRBD1 (6 bases). V dropped 1 base and J dropped 10 bases, with 25 bases sitting between them. This CDR3 is 16 amino acids long. Germline values: CDR1 GTSNPN, CDR2 SVGIG (reference sequence). The CDR3 loop reads CAWSEKADRLRGGAFF. In DNA form, the CDR3 reads TGTGCCTGGAGTGAAAAGGCGGACCGGCTCCGAGGGGGAGCTTTCTTT.

This clone was recorded once. This rearrangement joins TRBV6-5 to TRBJ2-1; 7 bases fit TRBD1. This CDR3 has 11 residues. V shed 5 bases, J shed 15 bases, and the junction held 7 bases outside the gene matches. Per the germline V gene, CDR1 is MNHEY and CDR2 is SVGAGI. Here the CDR3 reads CASSRPGQPFF. CDR3 sequence (DNA): TGTGCCAGCAGTCGTCCGGGACAGCCGTTCTTC.